What follows is one TCR beta chain and its context. Here immunoSEQ multiplex PCR was the method, and the copy in TCRdb shows in-frame clones only, minus some. This sample carries 15,000 to 20,000 clones, 87% of them seen once, and the ten largest clones take around 2.1%. This entry is derived from a study of neoadjuvant nivolumab and ipilimumab in lung cancer. The V and J ends lost 5 bases and 5 bases, in that order; junction bases with no gene match: 15. This CDR3 spans 17 amino acids. CDR1 and CDR2 from the germline V gene are SGHTA and FQGNSA. The TCR originated in an adult with non-small cell lung cancer. Sequencing was performed on peripheral blood, taken before neoadjuvant nivolumab, alone or with ipilimumab. V and J are TRBV7-2 and TRBJ1-2; 9 nucleotides agree with TRBD1. CDR3 residues: CASSLTSSGTGNYGYTF. The CDR3 DNA is TGTGCCAGCAGCCTTACCTCTTCCGGGACAGGGAATTATGGCTACACCTTC.